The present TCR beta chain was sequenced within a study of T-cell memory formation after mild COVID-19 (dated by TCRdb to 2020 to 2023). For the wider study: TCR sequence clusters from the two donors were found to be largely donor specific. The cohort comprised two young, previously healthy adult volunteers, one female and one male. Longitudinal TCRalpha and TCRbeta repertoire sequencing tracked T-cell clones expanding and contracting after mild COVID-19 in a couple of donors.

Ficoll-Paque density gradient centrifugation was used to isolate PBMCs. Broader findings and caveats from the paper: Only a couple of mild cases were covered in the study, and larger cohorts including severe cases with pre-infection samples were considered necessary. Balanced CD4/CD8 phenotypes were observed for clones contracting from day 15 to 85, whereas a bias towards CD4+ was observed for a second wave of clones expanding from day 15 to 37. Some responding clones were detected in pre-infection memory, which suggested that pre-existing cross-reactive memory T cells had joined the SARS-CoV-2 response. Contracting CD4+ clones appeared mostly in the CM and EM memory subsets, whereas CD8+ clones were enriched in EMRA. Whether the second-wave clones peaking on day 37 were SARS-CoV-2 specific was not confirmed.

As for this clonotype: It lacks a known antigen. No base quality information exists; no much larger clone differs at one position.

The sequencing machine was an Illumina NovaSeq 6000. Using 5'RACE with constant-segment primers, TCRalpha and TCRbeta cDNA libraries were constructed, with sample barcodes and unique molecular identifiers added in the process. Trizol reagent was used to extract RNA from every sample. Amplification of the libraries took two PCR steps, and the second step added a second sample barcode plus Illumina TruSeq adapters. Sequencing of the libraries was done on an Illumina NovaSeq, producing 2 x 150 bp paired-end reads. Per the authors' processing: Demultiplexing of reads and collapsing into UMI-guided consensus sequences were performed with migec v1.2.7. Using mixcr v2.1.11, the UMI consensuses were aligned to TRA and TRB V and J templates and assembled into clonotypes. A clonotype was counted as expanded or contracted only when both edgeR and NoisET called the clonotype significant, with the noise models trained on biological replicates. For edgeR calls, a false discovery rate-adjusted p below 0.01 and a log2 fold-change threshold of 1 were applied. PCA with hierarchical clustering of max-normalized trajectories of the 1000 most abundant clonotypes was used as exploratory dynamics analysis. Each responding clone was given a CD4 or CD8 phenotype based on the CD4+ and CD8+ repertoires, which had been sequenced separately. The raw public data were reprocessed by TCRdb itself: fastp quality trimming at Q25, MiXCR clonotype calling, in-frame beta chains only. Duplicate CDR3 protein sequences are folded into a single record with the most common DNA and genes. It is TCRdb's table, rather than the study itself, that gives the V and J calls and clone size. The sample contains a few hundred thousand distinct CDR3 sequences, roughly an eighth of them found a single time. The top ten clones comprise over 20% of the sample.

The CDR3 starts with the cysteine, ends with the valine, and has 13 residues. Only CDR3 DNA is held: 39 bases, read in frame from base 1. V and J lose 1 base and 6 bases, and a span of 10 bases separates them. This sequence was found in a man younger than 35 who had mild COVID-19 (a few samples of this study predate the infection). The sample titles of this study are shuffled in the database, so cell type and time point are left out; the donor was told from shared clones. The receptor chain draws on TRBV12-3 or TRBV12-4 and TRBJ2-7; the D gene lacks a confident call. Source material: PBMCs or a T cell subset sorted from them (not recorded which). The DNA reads TGTGCCAGCAGTTTAGAGCCTAGGCGCGAGCAGTACGTC. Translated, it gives CASSLEPRREQYV.